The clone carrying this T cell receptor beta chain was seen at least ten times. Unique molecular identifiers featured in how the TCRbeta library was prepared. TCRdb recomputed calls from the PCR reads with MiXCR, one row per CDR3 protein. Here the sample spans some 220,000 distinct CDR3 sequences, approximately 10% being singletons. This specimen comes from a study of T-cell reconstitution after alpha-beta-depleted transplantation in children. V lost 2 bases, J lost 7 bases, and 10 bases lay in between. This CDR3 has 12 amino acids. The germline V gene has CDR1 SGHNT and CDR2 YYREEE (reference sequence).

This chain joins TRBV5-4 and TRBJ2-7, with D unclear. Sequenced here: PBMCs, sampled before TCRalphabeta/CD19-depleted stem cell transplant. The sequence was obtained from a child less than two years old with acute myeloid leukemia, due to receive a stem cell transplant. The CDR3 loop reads CASSFGVSEQYF. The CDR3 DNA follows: TGTGCCAGCAGCTTTGGGGTCTCTGAGCAGTACTTC.